The rows below give T cell receptor beta chains drawn from one sample of a study of blood T cell repertoires in COVID-19. Some clones are missing from TCRdb's copy, which holds only in-frame ones; the method was immunoSEQ multiplex PCR. The table shows more than 200,000 clones, with over 75% occurring only once. The sequenced material came from PBMCs or T cells enriched from blood (not recorded which). These receptors were obtained from a man younger than 45 with acute COVID-19. CDR3s include the opening cysteine and the closing phenylalanine or tryptophan. A D gene is named only where the DNA matches it firmly. The size of a clone is reported for some rows only, either as once, few or many, or as a class for expanded clones.

V gene: TRBV30; J gene: TRBJ2-2; clone size: NA; D gene: NA; CDR3 length: 17; CDR3 protein: CAWIPWARLRGDGELFF; CDR3 DNA: TGTGCCTGGATTCCCTGGGCGAGACTGCGGGGTGACGGGGAGCTGTTTTTT
V gene: TRBV18; J gene: TRBJ1-2; clone size: NA; D gene: NA; CDR3 length: 14; CDR3 protein: CASSPGQGNYGYTF; CDR3 DNA: TGTGCCAGCTCTCCGGGACAAGGGAACTATGGCTACACCTTC
V gene: TRBV29-1; J gene: TRBJ1-2; clone size: NA; D gene: TRBD1; CDR3 length: 12; CDR3 protein: CSAQDRGVSYTF; CDR3 DNA: TGCAGCGCCCAGGACAGGGGAGTGAGCTACACCTTC
V gene: TRBV27; J gene: TRBJ1-1; clone size: NA; D gene: TRBD1; CDR3 length: 15; CDR3 protein: CASSRLGTANTEAFF; CDR3 DNA: TGTGCCAGCAGTCGACTCGGGACAGCGAACACTGAAGCTTTCTTT
V gene: TRBV27; J gene: TRBJ2-5; clone size: NA; D gene: TRBD1; CDR3 length: 16; CDR3 protein: CASSERDRGPAETQYF; CDR3 DNA: TGTGCCAGCAGTGAACGGGACAGGGGGCCCGCGGAGACCCAGTACTTC
V gene: TRBV25-1; J gene: TRBJ1-2; clone size: few; D gene: NA; CDR3 length: 14; CDR3 protein: CASIDQTGRHGYTF; CDR3 DNA: TGTGCCAGCATCGATCAGACAGGCCGGCATGGCTACACCTTC
V gene: TRBV5-1; J gene: TRBJ2-3; clone size: few; D gene: TRBD2; CDR3 length: 14; CDR3 protein: CASSEAGPTDTQYF; CDR3 DNA: TGCGCCAGCAGCGAAGCGGGGCCCACAGATACGCAGTATTTT
V gene: TRBV6-1; J gene: TRBJ2-7; clone size: NA; D gene: NA; CDR3 length: 13; CDR3 protein: CASSERAGNEQYF; CDR3 DNA: TGTGCCAGCAGTGAACGGGCGGGCAACGAGCAGTACTTC
V gene: TRBV4-1; J gene: TRBJ2-7; clone size: NA; D gene: TRBD2; CDR3 length: 16; CDR3 protein: CASSLSLGRGSYEQYF; CDR3 DNA: TGCGCCAGCAGCCTCTCGTTAGGGAGGGGATCCTACGAGCAGTACTTC
V gene: TRBV5-5; J gene: TRBJ1-6; clone size: NA; D gene: NA; CDR3 length: 15; CDR3 protein: CASSLYSSYNSPLHF; CDR3 DNA: TGTGCCAGCAGCTTGTACAGCTCCTATAATTCACCCCTCCACTTT
V gene: TRBV4-1; J gene: TRBJ2-7; clone size: NA; D gene: NA; CDR3 length: 14; CDR3 protein: CASSQARGSYEQYF; CDR3 DNA: TGCGCCAGCAGCCAAGCCAGGGGCTCCTACGAGCAGTACTTC
V gene: TRBV5-1; J gene: TRBJ2-6; clone size: NA; D gene: NA; CDR3 length: 13; CDR3 protein: CASEKQGSNVLTF; CDR3 DNA: TGCGCCAGTGAAAAACAGGGTTCCAACGTCCTGACTTTC
V gene: TRBV11-3; J gene: TRBJ2-3; clone size: NA; D gene: TRBD2; CDR3 length: 16; CDR3 protein: CASSLESGSSTDTQYF; CDR3 DNA: TGTGCCAGCAGCTTAGAAAGCGGGAGTAGCACAGATACGCAGTATTTT
V gene: TRBV12-3/TRBV12-4; J gene: TRBJ2-7; clone size: NA; D gene: NA; CDR3 length: 13; CDR3 protein: CASSLSISERQYF; CDR3 DNA: TGTGCCAGCAGTTTAAGCATCTCCGAAAGGCAGTACTTC
V gene: TRBV27; J gene: TRBJ1-4; clone size: NA; D gene: TRBD1; CDR3 length: 14; CDR3 protein: CASARTGKGEKLFF; CDR3 DNA: TGTGCCAGCGCCCGGACAGGGAAGGGTGAAAAACTGTTTTTT
V gene: TRBV7-6; J gene: TRBJ2-7; clone size: NA; D gene: NA; CDR3 length: 13; CDR3 protein: CASSLAGGSEQYF; CDR3 DNA: TGTGCCAGCAGCTTAGCGGGGGGAAGCGAGCAGTACTTC
V gene: TRBV7-3; J gene: TRBJ2-2; clone size: NA; D gene: TRBD2; CDR3 length: 14; CDR3 protein: CASRTSGATGELFF; CDR3 DNA: TGTGCCAGCAGGACTAGCGGGGCCACCGGGGAGCTGTTTTTT
V gene: TRBV28; J gene: TRBJ2-5; clone size: NA; D gene: TRBD2; CDR3 length: 14; CDR3 protein: CASSSWGGQETQYF; CDR3 DNA: TGTGCCAGCAGTTCATGGGGGGGCCAAGAGACCCAGTACTTC
V gene: TRBV25-1; J gene: TRBJ1-2; clone size: NA; D gene: NA; CDR3 length: 12; CDR3 protein: CASSISGGVPTF; CDR3 DNA: TGTGCCAGCAGTATCTCGGGAGGGGTGCCAACCTTC
V gene: TRBV7-9; J gene: TRBJ1-1; clone size: NA; D gene: TRBD1; CDR3 length: 14; CDR3 protein: CASLNRGRHTEAFF; CDR3 DNA: TGTGCCAGCCTAAACAGGGGACGTCACACTGAAGCTTTCTTT
V gene: TRBV27; J gene: TRBJ2-7; clone size: NA; D gene: TRBD1; CDR3 length: 14; CDR3 protein: CASGSGTGSYEQYF; CDR3 DNA: TGTGCCAGCGGCTCCGGGACAGGCTCCTACGAGCAGTACTTC
V gene: TRBV28; J gene: TRBJ1-5; clone size: NA; D gene: NA; CDR3 length: 13; CDR3 protein: CASSSWGDQPQHF; CDR3 DNA: TGTGCCAGCTCCAGTTGGGGGGATCAGCCCCAGCATTTT
V gene: TRBV7-9; J gene: TRBJ1-6; clone size: NA; D gene: NA; CDR3 length: 14; CDR3 protein: CASSLQGNGSPLHF; CDR3 DNA: TGTGCCAGCAGCTTACAGGGCAATGGATCACCCCTCCACTTT
V gene: TRBV4-1; J gene: TRBJ1-1; clone size: NA; D gene: TRBD1; CDR3 length: 15; CDR3 protein: CASSHTGQGSTEAFF; CDR3 DNA: TGCGCCAGCAGCCATACGGGACAGGGGAGCACTGAAGCTTTCTTT
V gene: TRBV7-9; J gene: TRBJ2-5; clone size: once; D gene: TRBD2; CDR3 length: 16; CDR3 protein: CASSLMGTSDQETQYF; CDR3 DNA: TGTGCCAGCAGCTTAATGGGGACTAGCGACCAAGAGACCCAGTACTTC
V gene: TRBV24-1; J gene: TRBJ2-3; clone size: few; D gene: NA; CDR3 length: 12; CDR3 protein: CATSDTTPTQYF; CDR3 DNA: TGTGCCACCAGTGACACTACCCCGACGCAGTATTTT
V gene: TRBV13; J gene: TRBJ2-4; clone size: NA; D gene: TRBD2; CDR3 length: 16; CDR3 protein: CASSPLAGRAKNIQYF; CDR3 DNA: TGTGCCAGCAGCCCATTAGCGGGGAGGGCCAAAAACATTCAGTACTTC
V gene: TRBV12-5; J gene: TRBJ1-5; clone size: once; D gene: NA; CDR3 length: 13; CDR3 protein: CASGLGEGQPQHF; CDR3 DNA: TGTGCTAGTGGTTTGGGGGAGGGACAGCCCCAGCATTTT
V gene: TRBV5-6; J gene: TRBJ2-7; clone size: many; D gene: NA; CDR3 length: 13; CDR3 protein: CASSLTGTYEQYF; CDR3 DNA: TGTGCCAGCAGCTTGACAGGGACCTACGAGCAGTACTTC
V gene: TRBV12-5; J gene: TRBJ1-1; clone size: once; D gene: TRBD1; CDR3 length: 13; CDR3 protein: CASGSDRDTEAFF; CDR3 DNA: TGTGCTAGTGGTTCGGACAGGGACACTGAAGCTTTCTTT
V gene: TRBV9; J gene: TRBJ2-3; clone size: NA; D gene: NA; CDR3 length: 15; CDR3 protein: CASSVGLAGTDTQYF; CDR3 DNA: TGTGCCAGCAGCGTAGGGCTAGCCGGCACAGATACGCAGTATTTT
V gene: TRBV3-1/TRBV3-2; J gene: TRBJ1-1; clone size: NA; D gene: NA; CDR3 length: 13; CDR3 protein: CASSPLMNTEAFF; CDR3 DNA: TGTGCCAGCAGCCCTTTAATGAACACTGAAGCTTTCTTT
V gene: TRBV6-1; J gene: TRBJ2-2; clone size: NA; D gene: TRBD1; CDR3 length: 15; CDR3 protein: CASSEGTGGTGELFF; CDR3 DNA: TGTGCCAGCAGTGAGGGGACAGGGGGCACCGGGGAGCTGTTTTTT
V gene: TRBV12-3/TRBV12-4; J gene: TRBJ1-2; clone size: few; D gene: NA; CDR3 length: 13; CDR3 protein: CASSLLGGDGYTF; CDR3 DNA: TGTGCCAGCAGTTTGTTAGGCGGGGATGGCTACACCTTC
V gene: TRBV7-4; J gene: TRBJ1-4; clone size: NA; D gene: NA; CDR3 length: 18; CDR3 protein: CASSFSFSPGSTNEKLFF; CDR3 DNA: TGTGCCAGCAGCTTCTCATTTTCTCCGGGATCAACTAATGAAAAACTGTTTTTT
V gene: TRBV27; J gene: TRBJ1-2; clone size: NA; D gene: NA; CDR3 length: 15; CDR3 protein: CASSLSLGDFYGYTF; CDR3 DNA: TGTGCCAGCAGTTTATCGCTGGGGGACTTCTATGGCTACACCTTC
V gene: TRBV29-1; J gene: TRBJ2-7; clone size: NA; D gene: NA; CDR3 length: 15; CDR3 protein: CSVEGTPSGPNEQYF; CDR3 DNA: TGCAGCGTTGAGGGTACCCCGAGCGGGCCTAACGAGCAGTACTTC
V gene: TRBV7-6; J gene: TRBJ1-1; clone size: NA; D gene: TRBD1; CDR3 length: 14; CDR3 protein: CASSLMGQGREAFF; CDR3 DNA: TGTGCCAGCAGCTTAATGGGACAGGGAAGGGAAGCTTTCTTT
V gene: TRBV9; J gene: TRBJ2-5; clone size: NA; D gene: TRBD1; CDR3 length: 16; CDR3 protein: CASSVADRGFQETQYF; CDR3 DNA: TGTGCCAGCAGCGTAGCCGACAGGGGGTTCCAAGAGACCCAGTACTTC
V gene: TRBV29-1; J gene: TRBJ1-1; clone size: NA; D gene: NA; CDR3 length: 12; CDR3 protein: CSPMAVNTEAFF; CDR3 DNA: TGCAGCCCGATGGCAGTGAACACTGAAGCTTTCTTT
V gene: TRBV6-5; J gene: TRBJ1-2; clone size: NA; D gene: NA; CDR3 length: 13; CDR3 protein: CASSSAMGYGYTF; CDR3 DNA: TGTGCCAGCAGTTCAGCGATGGGCTATGGCTACACCTTC
V gene: TRBV9; J gene: TRBJ2-2; clone size: NA; D gene: NA; CDR3 length: 17; CDR3 protein: CASSVELRGPNTGELFF; CDR3 DNA: TGTGCCAGCAGCGTAGAGCTCAGGGGACCGAACACCGGGGAGCTGTTTTTT
V gene: TRBV18; J gene: TRBJ1-1; clone size: NA; D gene: NA; CDR3 length: 16; CDR3 protein: CASSPLPGTLNTEAFF; CDR3 DNA: TGTGCCAGCTCACCTCTACCCGGGACATTGAACACTGAAGCTTTCTTT
V gene: TRBV28; J gene: TRBJ2-7; clone size: few; D gene: NA; CDR3 length: 14; CDR3 protein: CATAAGGEGYEQYF; CDR3 DNA: TGTGCCACTGCAGCGGGCGGCGAGGGCTACGAGCAGTACTTC
V gene: TRBV15; J gene: TRBJ1-2; clone size: NA; D gene: TRBD1; CDR3 length: 14; CDR3 protein: CATRTGGVGYGYTF; CDR3 DNA: TGTGCCACCCGGACAGGGGGCGTTGGCTATGGCTACACCTTC
V gene: TRBV2; J gene: TRBJ2-4; clone size: few; D gene: TRBD2; CDR3 length: 16; CDR3 protein: CASSESGGLSKNIQYF; CDR3 DNA: TGTGCCAGCAGTGAAAGCGGGGGGCTATCCAAAAACATTCAGTACTTC